The 27 T cell receptor beta chains reported below all come from one sample, sequenced in a study of T-cell memory formation after mild COVID-19. A single record per CDR3 protein comes from TCRdb applying MiXCR to the 5' RACE reads. The sample lists approximately 290,000 distinct CDR3 sequences, roughly a fifth seen once, with under 25% in the top ten. The sequenced sample consisted of PBMCs or a T cell subset sorted from them (not recorded which). These receptors came from a man between 18 and 29 years old who had mild COVID-19 (a few samples of this study predate the infection). Cell type and time point are not known.

This clonotype was detected only a few times. The chain joins TRBV7-8 to TRBJ1-1, with D possibly TRBD1 on 5 matching bases. CDR3 length equals 15 residues. The ends were cut back, 3 bases at V and 5 bases at J, with 16 bases in the middle. Looked up from germline, CDR1 is SGHVS and CDR2 is FQNEAQ. For the CDR3, the DNA is TGTGCCAGCAGCTTGACAGAGGGGTGGTGGACTGAAGCTTTCTTT. It yields the protein CASSLTEGWWTEAFF.

The V and J genes are TRBV29-1 and TRBJ1-1; TRBD1 aligns across 7 bases. This CDR3 has 13 amino acids. J lost 10 bases, V lost 6 bases, and 14 bases had no gene match. Germline CDR1 reads SQVTM; CDR2 reads ANQGSEA. CDR3 in amino acids: CSVNIGTATPAFF. The DNA of the CDR3 is TGCAGCGTCAACATCGGGACAGCCACTCCAGCTTTCTTT.

This clonotype has only a few counts. The V call is TRBV20-1, the J call TRBJ1-4; 7 bases fit TRBD1. The trim removed 0 bases at V and 6 bases at J, leaving 7 bases unmatched. The CDR3 extends over 15 amino acids. Germline V gene data show CDR1 as DFQATT and CDR2 as SNEGSKA (reference sequence). CDR3 DNA sequence: TGCAGTGCTAGAGATCCGACAGGGAGGGATGAAAAACTGTTTTTT. Protein product: CSARDPTGRDEKLFF.

This clonotype has only a few counts. The rearrangement links TRBV28 to TRBJ1-2; unclear D gene. The germline gives CDR1 MDHEN, CDR2 SYDVKM. V lost 6 bases, J lost 1 base, and 9 bases lay in between. The CDR3 length is 13 residues. The CDR3 sequence is CASRPRSNYGYTF. CDR3 coding DNA: TGTGCCAGCAGACCACGGAGTAACTATGGCTACACCTTC.

This clonotype was recorded a few times. This chain joins TRBV7-8 and TRBJ2-3; the match to TRBD1 covers 8 bases. Looked up from germline, CDR1 is SGHVS and CDR2 is FQNEAQ. The CDR3 loop spans 15 amino acids. Trimming removed 9 bases from V and 0 bases from J; junction bases left unmatched: 8. Here the CDR3 reads CASVRTGTSTDTQYF. DNA of the CDR3: TGTGCCAGTGTTAGGACAGGGACTAGCACAGATACGCAGTATTTT.

The chain combines TRBV20-1 with TRBJ2-1; D might be TRBD1 or TRBD2, each matching 5 bases. The V gene's germline CDR1 is DFQATT and CDR2 SNEGSKA (reference sequence). The CDR3 has 10 residues. Trimming stripped 5 bases from V and 9 bases from J, with 8 bases between. The CDR3 here is CSAEGREQFF. CDR3 nucleotides: TGCAGTGCTGAGGGGCGTGAGCAGTTCTTC.

This chain connects TRBV4-1 to TRBJ1-3, with D possibly being TRBD1 (6 bases). CDR1 and CDR2 from the germline V gene are MGHRA and YSYEKL. Trimming left V 9 bases short and J 3 bases short, with 18 bases between. The CDR3 sequence is 15 residues long. Here the CDR3 reads CASNRVAGGGNTIYF. CDR3 DNA: TGCGCCAGTAACAGGGTCGCCGGGGGTGGAAACACCATATATTTT.

The rearrangement joins TRBV11-2 to TRBJ2-5; D not certain. Deletions cut 3 bases from V and 2 bases from J, with 10 bases between. The CDR3 totals 14 residues. Germline V lookup: CDR1 SGHAT, CDR2 FQNNGV. CDR3 region: CASSFPTTQETQYF. The CDR3 coding sequence is TGTGCCAGCAGCTTCCCAACAACTCAAGAGACCCAGTACTTC.

This clonotype came up many times. The chain joins TRBV11-2 to TRBJ2-7; 11 bases match TRBD2. The CDR3 is 15 residues long. Germline V CDR1 and CDR2: SGHAT, FQNNGV. Losses at the gene ends were 5 bases for V and 2 bases for J; bases not matched to a gene: 5. The DNA for the CDR3 is TGTGCCAGCAGCGCGCCGGGACTAGCGGCCTACGAGCAGTACTTC. Translating gives CASSAPGLAAYEQYF.

This clonotype has a handful of counts. V is TRBV7-2 and J is TRBJ2-3; 11 bases are a match to TRBD2. The CDR3 is 16 residues long. Germline CDR1 is SGHTA and CDR2 is FQGNSA. V lost 2 bases and J lost 2; bases outside the gene matches: 3. CDR3 bases: TGTGCCAGCAGCTTAATAGCGGGGGGGGCCACAGATACGCAGTATTTT. Protein: CASSLIAGGATDTQYF.

This clonotype has more than one count but fewer than ten. V is TRBV7-3 and J is TRBJ2-3; TRBD1 matches at 9 bases. The length of the CDR3 is 16 residues. Germline CDR1 is SGHTA and CDR2 is FQGTGA. With 1 base clipped from V and 4 bases from J, the junction kept 6 bases outside the gene matches. CDR3 residues: CASSLIGQGSSDTQYF. The CDR3 nucleotides read TGTGCCAGCAGCTTAATAGGACAGGGGAGTTCAGATACGCAGTATTTT.

The V and J genes are TRBV29-1 and TRBJ1-2; no clear D gene. The CDR3 is made up of 11 amino acids. Trimming took off 6 bases at V and 3 bases at J, with 8 bases between the two ends. The germline V gene has CDR1 SQVTM and CDR2 ANQGSEA. The CDR3 nucleotides are TGCAGCGTGGCCCCCGACTATGGCTACACCTTC. This codes for CSVAPDYGYTF.

In its sample, this clonotype was seen many times. V and J are TRBV4-3 and TRBJ2-3; 10 bases are a match to TRBD2. The CDR3 length is 19 residues. Germline V gives CDR1 LGHNA, CDR2 YSLEER. Losses at the gene ends were 0 bases for V and 2 bases for J; bases not matched to a gene: 11. This CDR3 is CASSQDPVTSGVFTDTQYF. DNA for the CDR3: TGCGCCAGCAGCCAAGATCCCGTTACTAGCGGGGTTTTCACAGATACGCAGTATTTT.

This clonotype has a handful of counts. The J gene is TRBJ1-2, the V gene TRBV4-1, with D tentatively TRBD1 (5 bases). The V and J ends lost 1 base and 8 bases respectively, with 17 bases between them. The V gene's germline CDR1 is MGHRA and CDR2 YSYEKL. This CDR3 comprises 15 residues. As DNA, the CDR3 is TGCGCCAGCAGCCAAGTTCAGGGTAGGATGCGCGGCTACACCTTC. Its translation is CASSQVQGRMRGYTF.

The table lists this clonotype with a few counts. The chain has TRBV4-2 and TRBJ1-2; TRBD1 aligns across 7 bases. CDR1 is LGHNA, CDR2 YNFKEQ, per germline. J gave up 0 bases and V 0 bases, and 7 bases lay outside the gene matches. The CDR3 is made up of 17 amino acids. The CDR3 nucleotides read TGTGCCAGCAGCCAAGAGTACGGGACAGCTACTAACTATGGCTACACCTTC. The encoded protein is CASSQEYGTATNYGYTF.

This clonotype was detected many times. The chain is built from TRBV5-1 and TRBJ1-1; D not certain. Germline assignment: CDR1 SGHRS and CDR2 YFSETQ. The CDR3 runs 12 residues. Trimming cost V 0 bases and J 7 bases, with 7 bases left between them. Written as DNA, the CDR3 is TGCGCCAGCAGCTTGGTAGCGGGTGAAGCTTTCTTT. Protein product: CASSLVAGEAFF.

The gene calls are TRBV9 and TRBJ2-7; no definite D call. CDR3 length: 11 amino acids. The ends were cut back, 7 bases at V and 0 bases at J, with 5 bases in the middle. Looked up from germline, CDR1 is SGDLS and CDR2 is YYNGEE. The CDR3 reads CASGPSYEQYF. CDR3 in DNA: TGTGCCAGCGGCCCCTCCTACGAGCAGTACTTC.

This clonotype was seen a handful of times. In DNA form, the CDR3 reads TGTGCCAGCAGACCCCCTGGGGCTTATACGCAGTATTTT. Encoded protein: CASRPPGAYTQYF. The rearrangement joins TRBV25-1 to TRBJ2-3; maybe TRBD1 (5 bases). Germline V gene data show CDR1 as MGHDK and CDR2 as SYGVNS. V lost 6 bases to trimming and J lost 7 bases, with 14 bases between them. The CDR3 is made up of 13 amino acids.

This clonotype was detected only once. The J gene is TRBJ1-2, the V gene TRBV15; D unresolved. Trimming took off 0 bases at V and 3 bases at J, with 8 bases between the two ends. This CDR3 has 14 amino acids. Germline loops: CDR1 LNHNV, CDR2 YYDKDF (reference sequence). CDR3 loop: CATSRDPEYYGYTF. The CDR3 DNA follows: TGTGCCACCAGCAGAGACCCAGAGTACTATGGCTACACCTTC.

V and J are TRBV9 and TRBJ1-2; unclear D gene. The germline CDR1 and CDR2 sequences are SGDLS and YYNGEE. Trimming removed 0 bases from V and 3 bases from J, with 12 bases in between. CDR3 length equals 15 residues. The CDR3 DNA is TGTGCCAGCAGCGTAGCTACGCTGCCTTACTATGGCTACACCTTC. It translates to CASSVATLPYYGYTF.

This clonotype has more than one count but fewer than ten. The V and J genes are TRBV6-6 and TRBJ1-5, with unresolved D. This CDR3 region has 15 residues. Trimming stripped 6 bases from V and 9 bases from J, with 21 bases between. Germline V gene sequence: CDR1 MNHNY, CDR2 SVGAGI (reference sequence). CDR3 in DNA: TGTGCCAGCAGCCCCGCGTTGGCCAGTGGGAGGCCCCAGCATTTT. It codes for CASSPALASGRPQHF.

Many counts were recorded for this clonotype. V and J are TRBV5-6 and TRBJ1-6, with D possibly being TRBD1 (5 bases). V lost 0 bases and J 9 bases, leaving 10 bases between the germline ends. Per germline, CDR1 SGHDT and CDR2 YYEEEE. The CDR3 contains 14 residues. The CDR3 loop reads CASSLGLGGSPLHF. The CDR3 DNA sequence: TGTGCCAGCAGCTTGGGTCTTGGGGGTTCACCCCTCCACTTT.

The genes are TRBV9 and TRBJ1-6, with a tentative D call TRBD1 (5 bases). This CDR3 is built from 14 residues. Germline CDR1 SGDLS, CDR2 YYNGEE. Between the trimmed V and J ends, which lost 0 bases and 7 bases, there was a span of 8 bases. The CDR3 DNA sequence: TGTGCCAGCAGCGTAGAACGGGGGAATTCACCCCTCCACTTT. Protein sequence: CASSVERGNSPLHF. Full variable domain (missing parts from reference TRBV9 and TRBJ1-6): DSGVTQTPKHLITATGQRVTLRCSPRSGDLSVYWYQQSLDQGLQFLIQYYNGEERAKGNILERFSAQQFPDLHSELNLSSLELGDSALYFCASSVERGNSPLHFGNGTRLTVT.

The rearrangement uses TRBV5-6 and TRBJ2-5; TRBD1 is a possible D gene (6 bases). Germline-derived CDR1 and CDR2 are SGHDT and YYEEEE. This CDR3 comprises 13 residues. Trimming removed 4 bases from V and 5 bases from J, with 12 bases in between. DNA for the CDR3: TGTGCCAGCAGCCCGGGACACCCCGAGACCCAGTACTTC. It yields the protein CASSPGHPETQYF.

This rearrangement joins TRBV7-6 to TRBJ1-6; a possible D gene is TRBD1 (6 bases). The ends were cut back, 5 bases at V and 8 bases at J, with 13 bases in the middle. CDR3 size: 14 residues. CDR1 and CDR2 (germline): SGHVS, FNYEAQ. CDR3 amino acids: CASSRQAGDSPLHF. For the CDR3, the DNA is TGTGCCAGCAGCCGACAGGCGGGCGATTCACCCCTCCACTTT.

The CDR3, as DNA: TGTGCCAGCAGCTTGGGACAGTACAACTATGGCTACACCTTC. Translation gives CASSLGQYNYGYTF. The V call is TRBV7-9, the J call TRBJ1-2; 7 bases are shared with TRBD1. The length of the CDR3 is 14 residues. The V and J ends lost 3 bases and 2 bases, in that order; junction bases with no gene match: 3. Germline CDR1 is SEHNR and CDR2 is FQNEAQ (reference sequence).

There are a few counts of this clonotype. This rearrangement joins TRBV4-1 to TRBJ2-1, with 11 bases aligning to TRBD2. From germline, CDR1 is MGHRA and CDR2 YSYEKL. The trim removed 2 bases at V and 0 bases at J, leaving 6 bases unmatched. There are 18 residues in the CDR3. The CDR3 sequence: CASSQNSGGVSSYNEQFF. In DNA form, the CDR3 reads TGCGCCAGCAGCCAAAATAGCGGGGGGGTTTCCTCCTACAATGAGCAGTTCTTC.